This TCR beta chain is drawn from a study of tissue T cells after allogeneic stem cell transplantation. Study-level background: Patients with graft-versus-host disease had grafts: four unmodified, three CD34-selected and T-cell-depleted.

The data were produced by immunoSEQ multiplex PCR, yet TCRdb's version contains in-frame clones alone and is incomplete. The top ten hold roughly 15% of the sample, which has fewer than 9,500 clones, around 80% seen once. All graft-versus-host disease patients had gastrointestinal involvement and received several lines of directed therapy. GI sites, liver, skin and spleen were taken after median 9.75 post-mortem hours. The sequencing here drew on skin, taken at autopsy. This receptor was identified in a male patient aged 60 or older with steroid-refractory graft-versus-host disease after an allogeneic stem cell transplant. These T cells may partly come from the graft donor.

CDR3 loop: CASSTEPGLAAYEQYF. For the CDR3, the DNA is TGTGCCAGCAGCACTGAACCGGGACTAGCGGCCTACGAGCAGTACTTC. The chain carries TRBV5-4 and TRBJ2-7; 11 bases map to TRBD2. Germline CDR1 and CDR2: SGHNT and YYREEE (reference sequence). V was clipped by 4 bases and J by 2 bases; unmatched bases: 8. This CDR3 region has 16 residues.